These T cell receptor beta chains were read from a single sample in a study of cytomegalovirus exposure and HLA in healthy donors. Some clones are missing from TCRdb's copy, which holds only in-frame ones; the method was immunoSEQ multiplex PCR. The table records approximately 190,000 clones, around four fifths of them present only once. Specimen: PBMCs. The receptor source for this set is a woman aged 18-29 years in good health and CMV-seronegative. The CDR3 runs from the conserved cysteine through the conserved F or W. The D gene is left open where the match is weak. Rows give clone size only sometimes, using once, few, many, or a class for an expanded clone.

v_gene	j_gene	d_gene	abundance	CDR3aa	CDR3nt
TRBV5-1	TRBJ2-7	TRBD1	NA	CASSLWTGFDEQYF	TGCGCCAGCAGCTTATGGACAGGGTTTGACGAGCAGTACTTC
TRBV7-9	TRBJ2-1	NA	once	CASSPRDREQFF	TGTGCCAGCAGCCCCCGGGATCGCGAGCAGTTCTTC
TRBV7-9	TRBJ1-2	NA	NA	CASSANSGVDGYTF	TGTGCCAGCAGCGCCAATTCAGGGGTGGATGGCTACACCTTC
TRBV7-9	TRBJ2-7	NA	NA	CASARRGFSYEQYF	TGTGCCAGCGCAAGAAGGGGGTTCTCCTACGAGCAGTACTTC
TRBV18	TRBJ1-6	NA	NA	CASSPVTGSSYNSPLHF	TGTGCCAGCTCACCAGTAACAGGGAGCTCCTATAATTCACCCCTCCACTTT
TRBV30	TRBJ2-7	NA	NA	CAWSPGTFYEQYF	TGTGCCTGGTCCCCCGGTACCTTCTACGAGCAGTACTTC
TRBV5-1	TRBJ2-4	TRBD2	NA	CASSPFGGGENIQYF	TGCGCCAGCAGCCCGTTCGGGGGGGGAGAGAACATTCAGTACTTC
TRBV7-9	TRBJ2-1	NA	NA	CASTPGLEQFF	TGTGCCAGCACCCCGGGACTTGAGCAGTTCTTC
TRBV2	TRBJ1-4	NA	NA	CASSEWQANEKLFF	TGTGCCAGCAGTGAATGGCAGGCTAATGAAAAACTGTTTTTT
TRBV5-1	TRBJ2-1	NA	NA	CASSRGGTDFEQFF	TGCGCCAGCAGCCGAGGGGGGACAGACTTCGAGCAGTTCTTC
TRBV9	TRBJ1-5	NA	NA	CASSPGTDYSNQPQHF	TGTGCCAGCAGCCCCGGCACAGATTATAGCAATCAGCCCCAGCATTTT
TRBV11-2	TRBJ2-2	NA	NA	CASSLNFAANTGELFF	TGTGCCAGCAGCTTAAACTTCGCGGCGAACACCGGGGAGCTGTTTTTT
TRBV27	TRBJ2-1	TRBD1	NA	CASSSDRDEQFF	TGTGCCAGCAGTTCGGACAGGGATGAGCAGTTCTTC
TRBV7-9	TRBJ2-7	NA	NA	CASSLVSETYEQYF	TGTGCCAGCAGCTTAGTGTCAGAAACCTACGAGCAGTACTTC
TRBV7-9	TRBJ2-5	NA	NA	CASSLQGEETQYF	TGTGCCAGCAGCCTACAGGGTGAGGAGACCCAGTACTTC
TRBV7-9	TRBJ2-2	TRBD1	NA	CASSPGQGERTGELFF	TGTGCCAGCAGCCCTGGACAGGGAGAGAGGACCGGGGAGCTGTTTTTT
TRBV10-3	TRBJ2-1	TRBD1	NA	CAIRDSSYNEQFF	TGTGCCATCCGGGACAGTTCCTACAATGAGCAGTTCTTC
TRBV5-6	TRBJ2-5	NA	NA	CASSLGAGAWEQYF	TGTGCCAGCAGCTTGGGCGCGGGGGCGTGGGAGCAGTACTTC
TRBV7-6	TRBJ2-5	NA	once	CASSLAAQETQYF	TGTGCCAGCAGCTTAGCTGCGCAAGAGACCCAGTACTTC
TRBV19	TRBJ2-7	NA	NA	CASSMGLARVYEQYF	TGTGCCAGTAGTATGGGCCTAGCTCGTGTTTACGAGCAGTACTTC
TRBV6-6	TRBJ2-7	NA	NA	CASSYSGAPFEQYF	TGTGCCAGCAGTTACTCAGGGGCGCCTTTCGAGCAGTACTTC
TRBV4-2	TRBJ2-1	NA	NA	CASSQDPSWSYNEQFF	TGTGCCAGCAGCCAAGATCCTAGCTGGTCCTACAATGAGCAGTTCTTC
TRBV11-2	TRBJ2-7	NA	NA	CASSKRTETYEQYF	TGTGCCAGCAGCAAGCGGACGGAGACCTACGAGCAGTACTTC
TRBV6-5	TRBJ2-7	TRBD1	once	CASSAAGTGVYEQYF	TGTGCCAGCTCCGCCGCCGGGACAGGTGTCTACGAGCAGTACTTC
TRBV29-1	TRBJ2-2	NA	NA	CSVVMRDTGELFF	TGCAGCGTTGTAATGCGTGACACCGGGGAGCTGTTTTTT
TRBV5-1	TRBJ2-1	TRBD2	NA	CASMRGSLAGSNEQFF	TGCGCCAGCATGCGAGGGTCACTAGCGGGGAGCAATGAGCAGTTCTTC
TRBV4-1	TRBJ1-1	TRBD1	NA	CASSQGILDRGYTEAFF	TGCGCCAGCAGCCAAGGGATCTTAGACAGGGGGTACACTGAAGCTTTCTTT
TRBV7-9	TRBJ2-7	TRBD1	NA	CASSPGGYEQYF	TGTGCCAGCAGTCCAGGGGGCTACGAGCAGTACTTC
TRBV27	TRBJ2-7	TRBD1	NA	CASSGGQAFYEQYF	TGTGCCAGCAGTGGGGGACAGGCATTCTACGAGCAGTACTTC
TRBV5-1	TRBJ1-2	NA	NA	CASSFRGSYGYTF	TGCGCCAGCAGCTTTAGAGGCTCGTACGGCTACACCTTC
TRBV7-2	TRBJ2-1	NA	NA	CASSFSWNEQFF	TGTGCCAGCAGCTTCAGTTGGAATGAGCAGTTCTTC
TRBV7-3	TRBJ1-1	NA	NA	CASRTVWAGNTEAFF	TGTGCCAGCAGGACCGTATGGGCGGGGAACACTGAAGCTTTCTTT
TRBV5-1	TRBJ1-1	NA	NA	CASSSGFQAFF	TGCGCCAGCAGCTCAGGGTTTCAAGCTTTCTTT
TRBV15	TRBJ2-7	TRBD1	NA	CATSRDRGYEQYF	TGTGCCACCAGCAGGGACAGGGGCTACGAGCAGTACTTC
TRBV6-6	TRBJ2-7	NA	NA	CASSGGSPYEQYF	TGTGCCAGCAGTGGAGGGAGCCCCTACGAGCAGTACTTC
TRBV19	TRBJ1-2	TRBD1	NA	CASSMNWRDSAYGYTF	TGTGCCAGTAGTATGAATTGGAGGGACAGTGCCTATGGCTACACCTTC
TRBV25-1	TRBJ1-1	NA	few	CASSKSPVIYMNTEAFF	TGTGCCAGCAGTAAATCGCCTGTCATTTACATGAACACTGAAGCTTTCTTT
TRBV5-1	TRBJ1-2	NA	NA	CASSSNDYGYTF	TGCGCCAGCAGCTCTAACGACTATGGCTACACCTTC
TRBV4-2	TRBJ1-2	NA	NA	CASSQGRDGYTF	TGTGCCAGCAGCCAAGGCAGGGATGGCTACACCTTC
TRBV18	TRBJ1-1	NA	NA	CASSIGGEATEAFF	TGTGCCAGCTCCATTGGGGGCGAGGCCACTGAAGCTTTCTTT
TRBV5-1	TRBJ1-2	TRBD1	NA	CASSRQGRGYTF	TGCGCCAGCAGTCGACAGGGAAGGGGCTACACCTTC
TRBV5-1	TRBJ2-2	NA	NA	CASSTEGGLNTGELFF	TGCGCCAGCAGCACGGAGGGTGGACTGAACACCGGGGAGCTGTTTTTT
TRBV2	TRBJ1-2	NA	NA	CASGLRGGGGYTF	TGTGCCAGCGGGCTGAGGGGAGGGGGTGGCTACACCTTC
TRBV19	TRBJ2-1	TRBD2	NA	CASSPQTSAPNEQFF	TGTGCCAGTAGTCCCCAAACTAGCGCCCCCAATGAGCAGTTCTTC
TRBV19	TRBJ2-7	TRBD2	NA	CASSIFGGASYEQYF	TGTGCCAGTAGTATTTTCGGGGGGGCAAGTTACGAGCAGTACTTC
TRBV27	TRBJ2-7	NA	NA	CASSLPRQGTSGTVYEQYF	TGTGCCAGCAGTCTTCCCAGACAGGGAACTAGCGGTACCGTATACGAGCAGTACTTC